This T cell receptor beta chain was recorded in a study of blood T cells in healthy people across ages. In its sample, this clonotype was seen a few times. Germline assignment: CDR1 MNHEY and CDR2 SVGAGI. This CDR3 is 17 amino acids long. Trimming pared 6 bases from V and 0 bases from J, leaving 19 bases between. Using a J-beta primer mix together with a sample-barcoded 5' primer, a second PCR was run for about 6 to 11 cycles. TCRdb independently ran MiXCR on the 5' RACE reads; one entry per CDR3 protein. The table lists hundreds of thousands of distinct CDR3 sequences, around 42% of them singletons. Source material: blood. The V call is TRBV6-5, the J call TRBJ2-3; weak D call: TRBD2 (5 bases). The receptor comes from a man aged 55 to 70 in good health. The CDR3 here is CASSLPSNGESTDTQYF. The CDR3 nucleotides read TGTGCCAGCAGCCTACCAAGTAACGGGGAGAGCACAGATACGCAGTATTTT.